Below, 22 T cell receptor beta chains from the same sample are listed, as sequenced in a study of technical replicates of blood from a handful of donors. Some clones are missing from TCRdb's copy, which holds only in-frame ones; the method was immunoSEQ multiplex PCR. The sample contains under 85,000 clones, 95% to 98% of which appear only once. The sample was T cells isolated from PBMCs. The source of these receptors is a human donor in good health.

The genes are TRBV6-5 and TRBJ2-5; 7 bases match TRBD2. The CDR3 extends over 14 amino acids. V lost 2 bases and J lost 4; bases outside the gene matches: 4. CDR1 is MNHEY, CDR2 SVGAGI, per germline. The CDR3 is CASSYGLEGETQYF. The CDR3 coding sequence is TGTGCCAGCAGTTACGGACTAGAGGGAGAGACCCAGTACTTC.

CDR3 protein: CASSDSAAGVRNQPQHF. Written as DNA, the CDR3 is TGTGCCAGCAGTGACTCGGCAGCGGGGGTTAGGAATCAGCCCCAGCATTTT. This chain joins TRBV6-4 and TRBJ1-5; tentative D call: TRBD1 (5 bases). Trimming removed 0 bases at V and 4 bases at J, with 16 bases between. CDR3 length equals 17 residues. CDR1 is MRHNA and CDR2 is SNTAGT in the germline V gene.

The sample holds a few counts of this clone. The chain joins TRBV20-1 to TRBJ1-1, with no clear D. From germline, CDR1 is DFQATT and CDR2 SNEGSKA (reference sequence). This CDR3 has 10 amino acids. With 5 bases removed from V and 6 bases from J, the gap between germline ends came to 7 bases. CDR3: CSAGRSEAFF. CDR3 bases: TGCAGTGCTGGTAGATCTGAAGCTTTCTTT.

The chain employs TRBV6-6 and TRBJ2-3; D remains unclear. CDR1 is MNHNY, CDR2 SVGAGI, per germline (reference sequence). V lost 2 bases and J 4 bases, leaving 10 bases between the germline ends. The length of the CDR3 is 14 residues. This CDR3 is CASSYTILPDTQYF. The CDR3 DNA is TGTGCCAGCAGTTACACTATACTACCAGATACGCAGTATTTT.

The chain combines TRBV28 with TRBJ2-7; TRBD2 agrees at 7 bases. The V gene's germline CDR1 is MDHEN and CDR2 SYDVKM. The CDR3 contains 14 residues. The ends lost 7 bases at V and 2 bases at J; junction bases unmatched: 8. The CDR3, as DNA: TGTGCCAGCACAAGCGGGACGGTAGCCTACGAGCAGTACTTC. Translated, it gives CASTSGTVAYEQYF.

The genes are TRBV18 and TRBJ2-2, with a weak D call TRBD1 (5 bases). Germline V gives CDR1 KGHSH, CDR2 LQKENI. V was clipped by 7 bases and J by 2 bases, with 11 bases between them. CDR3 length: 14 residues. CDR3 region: CASLRDRNTGELFF. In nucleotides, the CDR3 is TGTGCCAGCTTGAGAGACAGAAACACCGGGGAGCTGTTTTTT.

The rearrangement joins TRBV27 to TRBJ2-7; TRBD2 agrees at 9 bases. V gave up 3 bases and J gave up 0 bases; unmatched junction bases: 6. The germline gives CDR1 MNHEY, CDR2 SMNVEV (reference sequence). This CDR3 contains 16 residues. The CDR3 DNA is TGTGCCAGCAGTTTGTTAGCGGGAGCGACCTCCTACGAGCAGTACTTC. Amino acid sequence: CASSLLAGATSYEQYF.

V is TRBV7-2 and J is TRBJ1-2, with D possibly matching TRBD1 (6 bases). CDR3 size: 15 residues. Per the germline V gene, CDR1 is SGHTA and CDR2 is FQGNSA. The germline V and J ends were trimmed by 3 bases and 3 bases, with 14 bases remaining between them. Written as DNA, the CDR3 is TGTGCCAGCAGCTTTGAACAGGGAAGGGACTATGGCTACACCTTC. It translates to CASSFEQGRDYGYTF.

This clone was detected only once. The CDR3 is CASYYSGKETQYF. The CDR3 region has the DNA TGTGCCAGTTACTACAGCGGGAAAGAGACCCAGTACTTC. The chain carries TRBV19 and TRBJ2-5; 7 bases are a match to TRBD2. The CDR3 extends over 13 amino acids. V dropped 8 bases and J dropped 3; count of bases not matched to a gene: 6. The germline CDR1 and CDR2 sequences are LNHDA and SQIVND (reference sequence).

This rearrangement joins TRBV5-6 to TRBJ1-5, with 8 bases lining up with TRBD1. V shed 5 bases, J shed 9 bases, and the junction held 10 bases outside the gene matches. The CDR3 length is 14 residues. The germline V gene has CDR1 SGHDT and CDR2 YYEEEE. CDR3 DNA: TGTGCCAGCAGTCGAGACAGGGGAGAGGGGCCCCAGCATTTT. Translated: CASSRDRGEGPQHF.

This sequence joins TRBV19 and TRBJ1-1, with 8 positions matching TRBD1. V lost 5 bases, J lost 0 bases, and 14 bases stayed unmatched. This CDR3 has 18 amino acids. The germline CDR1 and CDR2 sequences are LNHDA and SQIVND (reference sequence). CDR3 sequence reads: CASSPGQGRASMNTEAFF. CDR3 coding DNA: TGTGCCAGTAGTCCCGGACAGGGACGGGCCTCCATGAACACTGAAGCTTTCTTT.

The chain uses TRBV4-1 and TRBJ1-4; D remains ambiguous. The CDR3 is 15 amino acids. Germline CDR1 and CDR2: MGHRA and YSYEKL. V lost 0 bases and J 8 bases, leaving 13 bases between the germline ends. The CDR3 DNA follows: TGCGCCAGCAGCCAAGATCTGGGAGGTGAGGAAAAACTGTTTTTT. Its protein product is CASSQDLGGEEKLFF.

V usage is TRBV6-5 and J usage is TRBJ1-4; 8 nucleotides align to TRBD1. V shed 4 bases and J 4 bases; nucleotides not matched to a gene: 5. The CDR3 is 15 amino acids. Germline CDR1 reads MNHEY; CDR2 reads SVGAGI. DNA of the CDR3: TGTGCCAGCAGTTCAACAGGGGGTAGTAATGAAAAACTGTTTTTT. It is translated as CASSSTGGSNEKLFF.

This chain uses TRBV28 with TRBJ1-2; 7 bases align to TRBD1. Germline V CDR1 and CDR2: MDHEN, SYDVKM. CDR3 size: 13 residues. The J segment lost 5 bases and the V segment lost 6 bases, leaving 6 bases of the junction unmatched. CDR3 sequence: CASSVGQRYGYTF. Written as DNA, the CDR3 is TGTGCCAGCAGCGTGGGACAGAGATATGGCTACACCTTC.

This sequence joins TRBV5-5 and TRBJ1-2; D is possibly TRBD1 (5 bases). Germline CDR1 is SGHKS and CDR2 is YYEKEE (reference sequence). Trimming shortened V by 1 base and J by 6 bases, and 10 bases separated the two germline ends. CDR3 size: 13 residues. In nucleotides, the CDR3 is TGTGCCAGCAGCTTGTTCCGGGGGAATGGCTACACCTTC. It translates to CASSLFRGNGYTF.

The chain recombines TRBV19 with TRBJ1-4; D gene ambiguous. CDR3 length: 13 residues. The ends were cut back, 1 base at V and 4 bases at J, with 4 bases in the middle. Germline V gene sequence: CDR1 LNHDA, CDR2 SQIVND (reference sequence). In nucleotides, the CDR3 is TGTGCCAGTAGTATAGCCTATAATGAAAAACTGTTTTTT. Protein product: CASSIAYNEKLFF. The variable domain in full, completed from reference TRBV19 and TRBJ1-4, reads DGGITQSPKYLFRKEGQNVTLSCEQNLNHDAMYWYRQDPGQGLRLIYYSQIVNDFQKGDIAEGYSVSREKKESFPLTVTSAQKNPTAFYLCASSIAYNEKLFFGSGTQLSVL.

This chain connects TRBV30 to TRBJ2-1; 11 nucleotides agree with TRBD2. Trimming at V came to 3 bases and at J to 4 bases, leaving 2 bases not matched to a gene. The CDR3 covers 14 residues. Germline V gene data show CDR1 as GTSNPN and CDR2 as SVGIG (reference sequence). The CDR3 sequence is CAWSTSGRYNEQFF. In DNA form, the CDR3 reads TGTGCCTGGAGCACTAGCGGGAGATACAATGAGCAGTTCTTC. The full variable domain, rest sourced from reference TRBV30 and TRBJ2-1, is SQTIHQWPATLVQPVGSPLSLECTVEGTSNPNLYWYRQAAGRGLQLLFYSVGIGQISSEVPQNLSASRPQDRQFILSSKKLLLSDSGFYLCAWSTSGRYNEQFFGPGTRLTVL.

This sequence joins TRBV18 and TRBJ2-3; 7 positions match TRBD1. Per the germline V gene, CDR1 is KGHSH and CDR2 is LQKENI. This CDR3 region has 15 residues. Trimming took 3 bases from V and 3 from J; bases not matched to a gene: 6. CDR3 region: CASSPGQARTDTQYF. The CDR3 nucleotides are TGTGCCAGCTCACCTGGACAGGCTAGGACAGATACGCAGTATTTT.

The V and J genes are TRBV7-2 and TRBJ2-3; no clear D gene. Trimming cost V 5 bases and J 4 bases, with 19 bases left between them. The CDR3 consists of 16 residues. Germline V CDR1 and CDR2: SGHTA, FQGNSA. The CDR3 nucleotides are TGTGCCAGCAGCCACCCCTTCCACAGACGCGCAGATACGCAGTATTTT. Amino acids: CASSHPFHRRADTQYF.

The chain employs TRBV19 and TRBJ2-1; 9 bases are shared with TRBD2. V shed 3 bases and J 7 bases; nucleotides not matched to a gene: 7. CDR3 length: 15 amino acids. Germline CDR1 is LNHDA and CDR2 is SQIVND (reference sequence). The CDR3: CASSIGGRASNEQFF. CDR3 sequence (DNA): TGTGCCAGTAGTATCGGCGGGAGGGCCTCGAATGAGCAGTTCTTC.

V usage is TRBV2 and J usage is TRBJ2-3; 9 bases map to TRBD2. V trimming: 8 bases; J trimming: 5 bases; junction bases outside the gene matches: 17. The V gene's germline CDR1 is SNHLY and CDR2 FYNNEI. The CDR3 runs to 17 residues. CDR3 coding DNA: TGTGCCAGCCTAGGAAGCGGGAGGAGGGTGTTAGGAGATACGCAGTATTTT. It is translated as CASLGSGRRVLGDTQYF.

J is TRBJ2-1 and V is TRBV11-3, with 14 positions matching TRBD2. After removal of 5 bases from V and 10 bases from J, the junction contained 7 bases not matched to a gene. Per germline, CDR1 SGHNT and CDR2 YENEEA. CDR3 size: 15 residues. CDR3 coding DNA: TGTGCCAGCAGCCTTGGACTAGCGGGAGGACCAGAGCAGTTCTTC. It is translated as CASSLGLAGGPEQFF.